This T cell receptor beta chain was captured in a study of CD8 T cells in Susac syndrome (dated by TCRdb to between 2018 and 2021). At the level of the whole study: Of the Susac syndrome patients who were sequenced, about 6 had clinically active disease and roughly eight were in clinical remission. Whether CD8+ T cell activation and differentiation in Susac syndrome was antigen driven was tested using repertoire sequencing. At blood withdrawal, Susac syndrome patients were either therapy-naive, taking corticosteroids (in some cases with IVIg as well), or taking IVIg alone. CD8+ T cell repertoire clonality was compared between about a dozen healthy donors, around 14 Susac syndrome patients and approximately 16 multiple sclerosis patients. Results and caveats for the whole study, not just this receptor: The TCR sequencing and HLA analysis was acknowledged to have included a relatively small number of individuals. In the total CD8+ and CD8+ TEMRA repertoires, 15 to 20 and five Susac-specific public clones, respectively, were identified. Susac syndrome CD8+ repertoires showed clonal expansion, highest in CD8+ TEMRA cells and greater in clinically active than remitting patients.

The germline V gene gives CDR1 as MGHRA and CDR2 as YSYEKL. Ends trimmed: V by 6 bases, J by 5 bases; bases unmatched to a gene: 14. There are 16 amino acids in the CDR3, from cysteine to phenylalanine inclusive. Only the CDR3 portion is preserved as DNA: 48 bases, with reading frame beginning at the first base. For this clonotype: Its antigen specificity is not known. No base quality information exists; no much larger clone differs at one position.

High-throughput TCR beta sequencing profiled peripheral blood CD8+ and CD4+ T cells from healthy donors, Susac syndrome patients and multiple sclerosis patients. Susac syndrome patients met recently defined diagnostic criteria for definite or probable disease. Bulk CD8+ and CD4+ T cells were purified by magnetic negative isolation, whereas CD8+ TEMRA cells were enriched by FACS. Blood was collected in EDTA tubes and processed within 24 hours, with PBMCs isolated through density gradient centrifugation. PBMCs destined for TCR sequencing were cryopreserved in liquid nitrogen and later thawed in a 37 °C water bath. The sorted or isolated CD4+, CD8+ and CD8+ TEMRA cells reached a purity of at least 90%. RNA was extracted with the RNeasy kit and about 0.5 to 1 ug was reverse transcribed using random hexamers. The immunoSEQ multiplex PCR assay, covering 54 Vbeta and 13 Jbeta segments, was used to amplify TCR beta CDR3 regions. Bias from PCR amplification was corrected by using a synthetic template baseline for primer optimization and for computational correction. In the original analysis: Only productive sequences were kept, with reads annotated to V, D and J genes according to IMGT and analyzed in immunoSEQ Analyzer. Clonality was calculated as one minus the Shannon entropy normalized by log2 of the number of productive unique sequences. For each patient and control, public and private clones were evaluated within the 100 most prevalent clones. A clone was defined as Susac-specific if it was absent from the healthy and MS cohorts, from over a thousand published viral clones and from other ImmuneACCESS disease sequences. TCRdb handled the public reads itself, with Q25 trimming in fastp and clone calling in MiXCR, and kept productive beta chains. All rows with the same CDR3 protein become a single entry with the most common DNA and genes. TCRdb assigned the V and J calls; the authors' analysis was not used. This sample holds about 130,000 distinct CDR3 sequences; 85% to 95% were observed only once. About 0.18% of the sample is held by the ten biggest clonotypes.

Source material: CD8+ T cells from PBMCs. The sequence links TRBV4-1 to TRBJ2-5, with TRBD2 matching 8 junction bases. The receptor was derived from a human donor with Susac syndrome. The CDR3 corresponds to CASSPGGREEFETQYF. The sequenced DNA: TGCGCCAGCAGTCCAGGAGGGCGGGAGGAATTCGAGACCCAGTACTTC.